This entry lists 32 T cell receptor beta chains sequenced from one sample in a study of spatial heterogeneity in lung cancer. TCRdb itself ran the 5' RACE reads through MiXCR, one entry per CDR3 protein. There are under 6,000 distinct CDR3 sequences in the sample; almost 6.5% occur only once, and approximately 39% lies in the top ten. Their antigens are not known. Noted time point: sample taken at primary tumor resection. Study-wide results and caveats: In tumors, expanded intratumoral alpha and beta TCR counts tracked mutation counts.

This specimen consisted of lung tumor tissue, obtained at surgery. The receptors originated from a female donor with early-stage non-small cell lung cancer.

Ten or more counts support this clonotype. This beta chain is an off-target read within a library intended for alpha chains, so its frequency means little. The V gene is TRBV7-2, the J gene TRBJ2-6; D is uncertain. The CDR3 sequence is 16 residues long. CDR1 and CDR2 (germline): SGHTA, FQGNSA. V was cut by 1 base and J by 0 bases, with 7 bases left in between. CDR3 protein: CASSLDRFSGANVLTF. The CDR3 DNA reads TGTGCCAGCAGCTTAGATCGGTTCTCTGGGGCCAACGTCCTGACTTTC.

By sample share, this clonotype is medium-sized (0.01 to 0.1%). With the library built for alpha chains, this beta chain is off target and its frequency is not meaningful. The CDR3 nucleotides are TGTGCCAGCAGCCCCGAGGGACAGATCAATTCACCCCTCCACTTT. Residues: CASSPEGQINSPLHF. The chain employs TRBV9 and TRBJ1-6; 7 bases line up with TRBD1. Germline CDR1 SGDLS, CDR2 YYNGEE. V dropped 4 bases and J dropped 7; count of bases not matched to a gene: 8. The CDR3 extends over 15 amino acids. Combining the CDR3 with reference TRBV9 and TRBJ1-6 gives the whole variable domain DSGVTQTPKHLITATGQRVTLRCSPRSGDLSVYWYQQSLDQGLQFLIQYYNGEERAKGNILERFSAQQFPDLHSELNLSSLELGDSALYFCASSPEGQINSPLHFGNGTRLTVT.

This clonotype was observed many times. This beta chain is a stray sequence in a library constructed for alpha chains; its clone size is not meaningful. This sequence joins TRBV9 and TRBJ2-1; D call uncertain. The CDR3 has 17 amino acids. V was shortened by 0 bases and J by 0 bases, with 13 bases between the two germline ends. Germline V gene lookup returns CDR1 SGDLS and CDR2 YYNGEE. This chain's CDR3 is CASSVAPLMSSYNEQFF. The CDR3 DNA sequence: TGTGCCAGCAGCGTAGCCCCTCTTATGAGCTCCTACAATGAGCAGTTCTTC.

This clonotype was recorded at least ten times. This beta chain turned up in a library designed for alpha chains; as an off-target read, its abundance says little. V gene TRBV20-1 combines with J gene TRBJ1-2, with D tentatively TRBD1 (6 bases). The CDR3 is 15 residues long. In germline, CDR1 is DFQATT, CDR2 SNEGSKA (reference sequence). V gave up 0 bases and J gave up 3 bases, with 14 bases separating them. As DNA, the CDR3 is TGCAGTGCTAGAGATCAAGGGGGGGATTACTATGGCTACACCTTC. Its translation is CSARDQGGDYYGYTF.

By share, this clonotype ranks as medium-sized. Since it is a stray read in a library aimed at alpha chains, this beta chain has a size that is not meaningful. J is TRBJ1-5 and V is TRBV20-1; no clear D gene. There are 15 residues in the CDR3. V gave up 1 base and J gave up 0 bases, with 10 bases separating them. Germline CDR1 and CDR2: DFQATT and SNEGSKA (reference sequence). The CDR3 is CSARAPGVSNQPQHF. In nucleotides, the CDR3 is TGCAGTGCTAGAGCCCCCGGGGTTAGCAATCAGCCCCAGCATTTT.

By share, this clonotype ranks as medium-sized (0.01 to 0.1%). Being off target in a library aimed at alpha chains, this beta chain has a size of little meaning. The chain links TRBV7-6 to TRBJ2-1; D gene uncertain. The CDR3 is 11 amino acids. Trimming took 0 bases from V and 8 from J, leaving 2 bases between them. CDR1 SGHVS and CDR2 FNYEAQ come from the germline V gene. The CDR3 DNA is TGTGCCAGCAGCTTAGCCGATGAGCAGTTCTTC. Protein sequence: CASSLADEQFF.

This clonotype is categorized as large (0.1 to 1%). A library made for alpha chains picked up this beta chain off target, so its size means little. The rearrangement joins TRBV13 to TRBJ1-4; the match to TRBD1 covers 8 bases. With 4 bases clipped from V and 7 bases from J, the junction kept 8 bases outside the gene matches. CDR1 and CDR2 from the germline V gene are PRHDT and FYEKMQ (reference sequence). CDR3 length equals 15 residues. CDR3 in DNA: TGTGCCAGCAGCTCGACAGGGGAATGGGGTGAAAAACTGTTTTTT. This codes for CASSSTGEWGEKLFF.

This clonotype was detected many times. Because the library targeted alpha chains, this beta chain is an off-target read whose size means little. The gene calls are TRBV11-2 and TRBJ2-3; a weak D match, TRBD1 (6 bases). The CDR3 contains 15 residues. Germline V gene sequence: CDR1 SGHAT, CDR2 FQNNGV. V lost 5 bases to trimming and J lost 4 bases, with 16 bases between them. The CDR3 here is CASSKNRGNSDTQYF. The CDR3 region has the DNA TGTGCCAGCAGCAAAAATAGGGGGAACTCAGATACGCAGTATTTT. Together with reference TRBV11-2 and TRBJ2-3, the CDR3 gives the full variable domain: EAGVAQSPRYKIIEKRQSVAFWCNPISGHATLYWYQQILGQGPKLLIQFQNNGVVDDSQLPKDRFSAERLKGVDSTLKIQPAKLEDSAVYLCASSKNRGNSDTQYFGPGTRLTVL.

This clonotype was counted many times. The library was prepared for alpha chains; this beta chain is a stray read, so its frequency means little. The chain employs TRBV12-5 and TRBJ2-7, with 7 nucleotides matching TRBD1. Germline V lookup: CDR1 LGHNT, CDR2 FRNRAP. CDR3 size: 13 residues. J was trimmed by 6 bases and V by 6 bases; bases with no gene match: 8. The CDR3 sequence is CASGMTGTSEQYF. The CDR3 region has the DNA TGTGCTAGTGGCATGACAGGGACCTCCGAGCAGTACTTC.

By frequency in the sample, this clonotype is medium-sized (0.01 to 0.1%). Because the library targeted alpha chains, this beta chain is an off-target read whose size means little. The chain combines TRBV12-3 or TRBV12-4 with TRBJ2-2, with a tentative D call TRBD2 (5 bases). The ends were cut back, 5 bases at V and 11 bases at J, with 9 bases in the middle. The CDR3 sequence is 11 residues long. The CDR3 coding sequence is TGTGCCAGCAGTCGGCGGGCCGAGCTGTTTTTT. This gives the protein CASSRRAELFF.

In this sample, this clonotype is medium-sized. This beta chain represents an off-target read in a library built for alpha chains; its size is of limited meaning. The V gene is TRBV5-1, the J gene TRBJ1-1, with D tentatively TRBD1 (6 bases). Between the trimmed V and J ends, which lost 7 bases and 1 base, there was a span of 14 bases. The CDR3 sequence is 14 residues long. The germline CDR1 and CDR2 sequences are SGHRS and YFSETQ. The CDR3 loop reads CASSPPQGNTEAFF. CDR3 in DNA: TGCGCCAGCTCCCCCCCACAGGGGAACACTGAAGCTTTCTTT.

This clonotype came up many times. The library was built for alpha chains, so this beta chain is an off-target read and its size means little. V is TRBV7-3 and J is TRBJ2-3; unclear D gene. With 2 bases removed from V and 9 bases from J, the gap between germline ends came to 12 bases. Germline CDR1 is SGHTA and CDR2 is FQGTGA. The CDR3 consists of 13 residues. CDR3 loop: CASSLDSQGTQYF. DNA for the CDR3: TGTGCCAGCAGCTTAGACTCCCAAGGAACGCAGTATTTT.

In its sample, this clonotype was seen many times. This beta chain is an unintended read in a library built for alpha chains; its size means little. CDR3 nucleotides: TGTGCCAGCAGCCAGGGCGGCGGAAACACCATATATTTT. Translating gives CASSQGGGNTIYF. The gene calls are TRBV13 and TRBJ1-3, with D possibly being TRBD1 (5 bases). Germline CDR1 reads PRHDT; CDR2 reads FYEKMQ (reference sequence). This CDR3 contains 13 residues. The V gene lost 5 bases and the J gene lost 4 bases, with 9 bases spanning the gap.

Comment on this clonotype: This beta chain is an unintended read in a library built for alpha chains; its size means little. This chain connects TRBV28 to TRBJ2-7, with D possibly matching TRBD2 (5 bases). With 3 bases removed from V and 9 bases from J, the gap between germline ends came to 21 bases. Germline values: CDR1 MDHEN, CDR2 SYDVKM. The CDR3 is 15 residues long. The CDR3 coding sequence is TGTGCCAGCAGTTTCCTAGCCCGGCAGAGGTTTGGGCAGTACTTC. This codes for CASSFLARQRFGQYF.

In its sample, this clonotype ranks as medium-sized (0.01 to 0.1%). This beta chain came through as a stray read in a library set up for alpha chains, and its size says little. The V call is TRBV20-1, the J call TRBJ2-3; 8 bases match TRBD1. The CDR3 has 14 residues. Germline V gene data show CDR1 as DFQATT and CDR2 as SNEGSKA (reference sequence). V shed 6 bases, J shed 2 bases, and the junction held 7 bases outside the gene matches. The CDR3 here is CSAKRTGPTDTQYF. In DNA, the CDR3 is TGCAGTGCAAAGAGGACAGGGCCCACAGATACGCAGTATTTT.

Relative to its sample, this clonotype is medium-sized. A library made for alpha chains picked up this beta chain off target, so its size means little. The gene calls are TRBV5-4 and TRBJ2-3; D is unclear. Per the germline V gene, CDR1 is SGHNT and CDR2 is YYREEE (reference sequence). The V end lost 0 bases, the J end lost 5 bases, and 10 bases lay between the germline ends. The CDR3 consists of 14 residues. Written as DNA, the CDR3 is TGTGCCAGCAGCTTGGAACTTTTGGGAGATACGCAGTATTTT. This encodes CASSLELLGDTQYF.

This clonotype was recorded many times. The library was designed around alpha chains, so this beta chain is a stray read whose abundance carries little weight. CDR3 nucleotides: TGTGCCAGCAGTTTGGGGGGTTATCAGGGAGAGACCCAGTACTTC. This codes for CASSLGGYQGETQYF. This chain uses TRBV28 with TRBJ2-5; weak D call: TRBD2 (6 bases). The CDR3 runs to 15 residues. V was trimmed by 3 bases and J by 4 bases, leaving 15 bases between them. Germline CDR1 MDHEN, CDR2 SYDVKM.

In this sample, this clonotype is medium-sized (0.01 to 0.1%). The size of this beta chain means little, since it is a stray read in a library made for alpha chains. The chain links TRBV29-1 to TRBJ2-3; D uncertain. The germline V gene encodes CDR1 SQVTM and CDR2 ANQGSEA. There are 15 residues in the CDR3. Trimming cost V 2 bases and J 5 bases, with 17 bases left between them. The CDR3 loop reads CSVERTSSPRDTQYF. In nucleotides, the CDR3 is TGCAGCGTTGAACGGACCTCCTCTCCCCGAGATACGCAGTATTTT.

By sample fraction, this clonotype is medium-sized. A library made for alpha chains picked up this beta chain off target, so its size means little. The DNA for the CDR3 is TGTGCCAGCAGTAAGGACAGGTCGGCCTACGAGCAGTACTTC. This translates into CASSKDRSAYEQYF. The chain joins TRBV6-5 to TRBJ2-7, with 7 bases matching TRBD1. The CDR3 is 14 residues long. The J segment lost 2 bases and the V segment lost 5 bases, leaving 6 bases of the junction unmatched. Germline assignment: CDR1 MNHEY and CDR2 SVGAGI.

In this sample, this clonotype turned up many times. This beta chain represents an off-target read in a library built for alpha chains; its size is of limited meaning. The genes are TRBV28 and TRBJ1-5, with a possible D match to TRBD1 (5 bases). V lost 1 base, J lost 9 bases, and 13 bases lay in between. Per germline, CDR1 MDHEN and CDR2 SYDVKM. This CDR3 region has 14 residues. The CDR3 region is CASSLYDLQGPQHF. The CDR3 DNA is TGTGCCAGCAGTTTATATGACCTCCAGGGGCCCCAGCATTTT.

This clonotype appeared many times. The library was built for alpha chains, so this beta chain is an off-target read and its size means little. The rearrangement joins TRBV6-1 to TRBJ2-3, with a tentative D call TRBD1 (5 bases). V dropped 3 bases and J dropped 1 base, with 14 bases sitting between them. The CDR3 runs 16 residues. Germline CDR1 and CDR2: MNHNS and SASEGT. The chain's CDR3 is CASSDVAETGTDTQYF. The CDR3 DNA reads as TGTGCCAGCAGTGACGTCGCCGAGACAGGCACAGATACGCAGTATTTT.

By sample fraction, this clonotype is medium-sized (0.01 to 0.1%). Since the library was made to target alpha chains, this beta chain is a stray read and its abundance is not meaningful. The gene calls are TRBV3-1 and TRBJ2-7; 8 nucleotides line up with TRBD2. CDR3 length: 14 amino acids. CDR1 and CDR2 (germline): LGHDT, YNNKEL (reference sequence). J lost 5 bases, V lost 6 bases, and 9 bases had no gene match. Here the CDR3 reads CASRSSGSINEQYF. For the CDR3, the DNA is TGTGCCAGCAGATCGAGCGGGAGTATTAACGAGCAGTACTTC.

This clonotype was counted ten times or more. Because this beta chain is a stray read in a library intended to capture alpha chains, its abundance should not be given much weight. The gene calls are TRBV5-6 and TRBJ2-5, with D perhaps TRBD2 (6 bases). Germline CDR1 is SGHDT and CDR2 is YYEEEE. The V end was cut by 6 bases, the J end by 5 bases, with 17 bases between. This CDR3 comprises 14 residues. CDR3 coding DNA: TGTGCCAGCACAGCGGGCAGGGCAGGTGAGACCCAGTACTTC. Amino acid sequence: CASTAGRAGETQYF.

This clonotype was seen at least ten times. The library was built for alpha chains, so this beta chain is an off-target read and its size means little. The chain joins TRBV6-2 or TRBV6-3 to TRBJ2-7, with a weak D call TRBD2 (5 bases). V gave up 5 bases and J gave up 4 bases, with 24 bases separating them. This CDR3 comprises 17 residues. Germline V lookup: CDR1 MNHEY, CDR2 SVGEGT. CDR3 in amino acids: CASSANPGRGYLYEQYF. The CDR3 bases are TGTGCCAGCAGTGCAAACCCTGGGCGAGGGTACCTGTACGAGCAGTACTTC.

Ten or more counts support this clonotype. This beta chain represents an off-target read in a library built for alpha chains; its size is of limited meaning. The CDR3 nucleotides read TGTGCCAGCAGTTACTCGACAGGGCAGGACACTGAAGCTTTCTTT. This encodes CASSYSTGQDTEAFF. V and J are TRBV6-5 and TRBJ1-1, with 7 nucleotides matching TRBD1. CDR1 is MNHEY and CDR2 is SVGAGI in the germline V gene. This CDR3 region has 15 residues. Germline trimming cut 0 bases from V and 3 bases from J; bases unmatched to any gene: 4.

This clonotype was picked up many times. In a library made to pick up alpha chains, this beta chain is a stray read with a size that means little. CDR3 sequence reads: CASSFPQGTVNTGELFF. CDR3 sequence (DNA): TGTGCCAGCAGTTTCCCCCAGGGGACAGTGAACACCGGGGAGCTGTTTTTT. The chain couples TRBV28 to TRBJ2-2, with 7 bases matching TRBD1. In germline, CDR1 is MDHEN, CDR2 SYDVKM. Germline trimming cut 3 bases from V and 1 base from J; bases unmatched to any gene: 8. The CDR3 is 17 amino acids. Complete variable domain (other parts from reference TRBV28 and TRBJ2-2): DVKVTQSSRYLVKRTGEKVFLECVQDMDHENMFWYRQDPGLGLRLIYFSYDVKMKEKGDIPEGYSVSREKKERFSLILESASTNQTSMYLCASSFPQGTVNTGELFFGEGSRLTVL.

By share of the sample, this clonotype is medium-sized. This beta chain came through as a stray read in a library set up for alpha chains, and its size says little. The chain carries TRBV7-3 and TRBJ2-5; 7 bases align to TRBD2. The CDR3 extends over 13 amino acids. Germline V gives CDR1 SGHTA, CDR2 FQGTGA. V lost 0 bases and J lost 5; bases outside the gene matches: 0. CDR3 nucleotide sequence: TGTGCCAGCAGCTTAACGCGGGGGGAGACCCAGTACTTC. Protein product: CASSLTRGETQYF.

This clonotype was observed at least ten times. Within a library made for alpha chains, this beta chain is off target, and its count is uninformative. The V gene is TRBV28, the J gene TRBJ2-5, with D possibly being TRBD1 (5 bases). The V gene lost 6 bases and the J gene lost 4 bases, with 12 bases spanning the gap. Per the germline V gene, CDR1 is MDHEN and CDR2 is SYDVKM. This CDR3 contains 13 residues. CDR3 loop: CASRMSGIETQYF. Written as DNA, the CDR3 is TGTGCCAGCAGGATGTCAGGGATAGAGACCCAGTACTTC.

Ten or more counts support this clonotype. This beta chain turned up in a library designed for alpha chains; as an off-target read, its abundance says little. The V gene is TRBV25-1, the J gene TRBJ2-5; no definite D call. CDR1 is MGHDK, CDR2 SYGVNS, per germline. The CDR3 extends over 14 amino acids. With 0 bases removed from V and 7 bases from J, the gap between germline ends came to 12 bases. The CDR3 DNA reads as TGTGCCAGCAGTGAATACCCCCCCCCAGGGACCCAGTACTTC. Amino acid sequence: CASSEYPPPGTQYF.

This clonotype rates as medium-sized. This beta chain is an unintended read in a library built for alpha chains; its size means little. The chain joins TRBV27 to TRBJ1-3; 8 bases map to TRBD1. Per germline, CDR1 MNHEY and CDR2 SMNVEV (reference sequence). The CDR3 spans 14 residues. Unmatched junction bases numbered 6, after V lost 9 bases and J lost 2 bases. CDR3 region: CASSRGRPGNTIYF. CDR3 in DNA: TGTGCCAGTAGCAGGGGGCGGCCTGGAAACACCATATATTTT.

This clonotype is a singleton in its sample. Because this beta chain is a stray read in a library intended to capture alpha chains, its abundance should not be given much weight. This chain joins TRBV7-9 and TRBJ1-4; D not certain. The CDR3 length is 16 residues. Germline V gives CDR1 SEHNR, CDR2 FQNEAQ (reference sequence). Trimming removed 4 bases at V and 8 bases at J, with 20 bases between. CDR3 sequence reads: CASSSTRTESIEKLFF. The CDR3, as DNA: TGTGCCAGCAGCTCCACCCGGACGGAGTCCATCGAAAAACTGTTTTTT.

This clonotype has a count of ten or more. At one end the junction does not follow the germline gene, possibly because of a read error. This beta chain is off target for a library built for alpha chains, so its abundance means little. The V call is TRBV2, the J call TRBJ2-4; D is possibly TRBD1 (5 bases). Germline assignment: CDR1 SNHLY and CDR2 FYNNEI. The CDR3 contains 13 residues. CDR3 in DNA: TGTGCCAGCAGAGAAGTAGGGGAAAACATTCAGTACTTC. Translating it yields CASREVGENIQYF.